This T cell receptor (beta chain) appears in the sequencing data of a study of cytomegalovirus exposure and HLA in healthy donors. General observations from the study: Near-uniform donor sequencing depth was presumed by presence/absence analyses. Earlier analysis looked at TCR beta V segments, and most were productive about 90% or about 30% of the time. Looking again later, the authors saw that most CMV-associated TCR beta chains seemed HLA-restricted.

The germline CDR1 and CDR2 sequences are MNHEY and SMNVEV (reference sequence). This CDR3 region has 12 residues. V was pared by 8 bases and J by 5 bases, with 9 bases between. Every donor was a healthy person donating bone marrow. PCR involved 60 Vbeta and 13 Jbeta primers. Repertoires were generated with immunoSEQ multiplex PCR, while TCRdb's copy carries only in-frame clones and drops some. The data contain about 130,000 clones, about 64% of them singletons. Of note for this clone: The antigen remains unidentified.

The receptor was isolated from a woman aged 40 to 50 in good health and CMV-seronegative. The V call is TRBV27, the J call TRBJ2-2; weak D call: TRBD2 (6 bases). The material sequenced was PBMCs. The CDR3 loop reads CASRRGTGELFF. CDR3 nucleotides: TGTGCCAGCCGACGGGGGACCGGGGAGCTGTTTTTT.